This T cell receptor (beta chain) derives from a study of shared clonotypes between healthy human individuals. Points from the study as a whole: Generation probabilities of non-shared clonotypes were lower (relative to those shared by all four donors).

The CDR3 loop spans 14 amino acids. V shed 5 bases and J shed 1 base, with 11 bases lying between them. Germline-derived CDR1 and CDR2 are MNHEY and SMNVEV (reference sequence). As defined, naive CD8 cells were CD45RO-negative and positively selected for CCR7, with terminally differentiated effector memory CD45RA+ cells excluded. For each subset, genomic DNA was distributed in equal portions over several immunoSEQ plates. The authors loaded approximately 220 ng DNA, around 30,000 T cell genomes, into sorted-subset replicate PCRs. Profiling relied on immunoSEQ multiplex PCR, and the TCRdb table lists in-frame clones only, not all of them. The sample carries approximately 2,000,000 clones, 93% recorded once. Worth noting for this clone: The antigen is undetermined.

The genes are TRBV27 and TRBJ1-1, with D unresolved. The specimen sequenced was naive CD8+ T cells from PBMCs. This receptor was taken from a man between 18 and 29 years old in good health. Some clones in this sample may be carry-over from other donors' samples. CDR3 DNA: TGTGCCAGCAGTCCGTCTCTTGGGAACACTGAAGCTTTCTTT. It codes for CASSPSLGNTEAFF.